One sample yielded the 5 T cell receptor beta chains listed below, sequenced in a study of CD4 T cells in relation to SARS-CoV-2 and coronaviruses (dated by TCRdb to the early 2020s). CD4+ T cells from unexposed donors were collected before the COVID-19 pandemic (2011-2018). After around 11 days of culture, CD4+ T cells were isolated with the EasySep CD4+ T cell isolation kit. Libraries were constructed by the immunoSEQ multiplex PCR assay. TCRdb holds this immuneACCESS table with in-frame rearrangements only. Some clones are missing; in checked studies, unresolved V genes explain under half, and the rest has no known cause. The sample table records 25,000 to 30,000 clones; about 70% of these occur just once. Of the sample, less than 25% falls within the top ten clones. Their recognized antigens are unknown. Material for sequencing was CD4+ T cells from PBMCs, cultured in vitro. These receptors were taken from a human donor in good health.

The CDR3 DNA follows: TGTGCCAGCGGGGACTTCCTAGGGGATACGCAGTATTTT. The encoded protein is CASGDFLGDTQYF. This rearrangement joins TRBV6-5 to TRBJ2-3; D perhaps matches TRBD2 (6 bases). Germline lookup yields CDR1 MNHEY and CDR2 SVGAGI. CDR3 length: 13 amino acids. V lost 8 bases, J lost 6 bases, and 15 bases lay in between.

The DNA of the CDR3 is TGTGAGGGCTATAGCAATCAGCCCCAGCATTTT. Encoded protein: CEGYSNQPQHF. This chain links TRBV21-1 with TRBJ1-5. TRBV21-1 counts as a pseudogene. This CDR3 contains 11 residues.

V and J are TRBV3-1 (or the pseudogene TRBV3-2) and TRBJ2-5; either TRBD1 or TRBD2 may supply D (5 bases each). Germline-derived CDR1 and CDR2 are LGHDT and YNNKEL (reference sequence). The ends were cut back, 4 bases at V and 0 bases at J, with 21 bases in the middle. This CDR3 comprises 18 residues. This CDR3 reads CASSREVQGSSHQETQYF. The CDR3 nucleotides read TGTGCCAGCAGCCGAGAAGTTCAGGGATCTAGCCACCAAGAGACCCAGTACTTC.

The rearrangement uses TRBV10-2 and TRBJ1-4; 11 bases are shared with TRBD1. The CDR3 has 14 residues. After removal of 7 bases from V and 8 bases from J, the junction contained 6 bases not matched to a gene. Germline V gene data show CDR1 as WSHSY and CDR2 as SAAADI. The CDR3 coding sequence is TGCGCCAGCACCAACCGGGACAGGGGGGAAAAACTGTTTTTT. Protein product: CASTNRDRGEKLFF.

The rearrangement uses TRBV5-1 and TRBJ2-5; 9 nucleotides match TRBD2. The CDR3 is made up of 15 amino acids. The V and J ends lost 4 bases and 4 bases, in that order; junction bases with no gene match: 8. From germline, CDR1 is SGHRS and CDR2 YFSETQ. CDR3 coding DNA: TGCGCCAGCAGCCTCGCGGCGGGAGGGCTAGAGACCCAGTACTTC. It encodes CASSLAAGGLETQYF.